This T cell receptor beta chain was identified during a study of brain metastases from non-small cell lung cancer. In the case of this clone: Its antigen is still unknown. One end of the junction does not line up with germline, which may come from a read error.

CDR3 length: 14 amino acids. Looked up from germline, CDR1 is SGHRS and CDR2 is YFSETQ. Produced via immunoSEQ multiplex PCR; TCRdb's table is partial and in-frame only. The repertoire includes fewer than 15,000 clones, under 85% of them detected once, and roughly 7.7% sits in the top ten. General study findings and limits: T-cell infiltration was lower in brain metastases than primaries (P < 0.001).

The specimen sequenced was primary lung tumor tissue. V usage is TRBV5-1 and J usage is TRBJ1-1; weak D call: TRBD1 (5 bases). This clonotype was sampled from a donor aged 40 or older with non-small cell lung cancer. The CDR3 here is CASSLSGMNTETFF. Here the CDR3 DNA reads TGCGCCAGCAGCTTGTCAGGGATGAACACTGAAACTTTCTTT.